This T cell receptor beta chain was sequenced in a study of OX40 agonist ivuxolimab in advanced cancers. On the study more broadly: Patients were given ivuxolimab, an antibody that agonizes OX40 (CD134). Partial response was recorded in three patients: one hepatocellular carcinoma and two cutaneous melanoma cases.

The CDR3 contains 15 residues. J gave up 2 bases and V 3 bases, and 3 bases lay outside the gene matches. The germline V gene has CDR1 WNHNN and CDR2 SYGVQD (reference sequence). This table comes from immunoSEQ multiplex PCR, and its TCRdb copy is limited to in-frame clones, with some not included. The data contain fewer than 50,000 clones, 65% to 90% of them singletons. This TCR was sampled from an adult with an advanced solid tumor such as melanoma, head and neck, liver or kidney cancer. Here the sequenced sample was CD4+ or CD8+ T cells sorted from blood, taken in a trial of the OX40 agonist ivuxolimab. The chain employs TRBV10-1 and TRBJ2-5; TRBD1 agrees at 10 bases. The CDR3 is CASSDGQGGQETQYF. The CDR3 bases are TGCGCCAGCAGTGATGGACAGGGGGGACAAGAGACCCAGTACTTC.